This TCR beta chain was observed in a study of blood T cell repertoires in COVID-19. Original analysis: Estimated nucleated cell counts came from reference gene primer amplification. The method was immunoSEQ multiplex PCR; TCRdb's version includes in-frame clones alone and lacks a portion of them. D and trimming were read from the DNA, whereas the V and J calls and clone size are those reported in that table. The data hold around 250,000 clones, with roughly 89% observed a single time. Deletions cut 1 base from V and 3 bases from J, with 10 bases between. This CDR3 has 14 residues. Per germline, CDR1 SGHTS and CDR2 YDEGEE.

The chain links TRBV5-8 to TRBJ1-1, with D possibly TRBD1 on 5 matching bases. Sequencing input: peripheral blood. The clonotype was recovered from a woman aged 40 to 50 who had recovered from COVID-19. CDR3 residues: CASSLQGGDTEAFF. The CDR3, as DNA: TGTGCCAGCAGCTTGCAGGGCGGGGACACTGAAGCTTTCTTT.